These 18 T cell receptor beta chains originate from one sample sequenced in a study of blood T cells in healthy people across ages. A second roughly 7 to 12 cycle PCR used barcoded and J-beta primers. TCRdb re-analysed the 5' RACE reads in MiXCR, keeping a single row per CDR3 protein. The profile shows over 1,500,000 distinct CDR3 sequences, around 40% of them singletons. Material for sequencing was blood. All receptors come from a human donor in good health.

Of note for this clonotype: One junction end does not reproduce the germline sequence, and a read error may be involved. The chain is built from TRBV6-5 and TRBJ1-4, with 8 positions matching TRBD1. This CDR3 is built from 15 residues. CDR1 is MNHEY and CDR2 is SVGAGI in the germline V gene. The CDR3 here is CAGSYGFQGAGKLFF. As DNA, the CDR3 is TGTGCCGGCAGTTACGGGTTCCAGGGGGCTGGAAAACTGTTTTTT.

For this clonotype: A much larger clone differs by one base, so this may be a read error. This chain connects TRBV6-6 to TRBJ2-1; D may be TRBD2 (6 bases). The CDR3 runs 16 residues. CDR1 MNHNY and CDR2 SVGAGI come from the germline V gene (reference sequence). In DNA, the CDR3 is TGTGCCGGCAGTAAAACTTCCGGGGGCTCCTACAATGAGCAGTTCTTC. As protein: CAGSKTSGGSYNEQFF.

This rearrangement joins TRBV6-1 to TRBJ2-1, with 7 nucleotides matching TRBD1. V gave up 0 bases and J gave up 1 base; unmatched junction bases: 6. From germline, CDR1 is MNHNS and CDR2 SASEGT. The CDR3 runs to 17 residues. CDR3 loop: CASSEASTGSSYNEQFF. CDR3 sequence (DNA): TGTGCCAGCAGTGAAGCGTCGACAGGGTCTTCCTACAATGAGCAGTTCTTC.

This rearrangement joins TRBV11-2 to TRBJ2-5; D is possibly TRBD2 (6 bases). The CDR3 runs to 15 residues. Germline assignment: CDR1 SGHAT and CDR2 FQNNGV. The V and J ends lost 5 bases and 5 bases respectively, with 18 bases between them. The CDR3 DNA reads as TGTGCCAGCAGCGGAGGGGCCTACCTGAGGGAGACCCAGTACTTC. It encodes CASSGGAYLRETQYF.

CDR3 coding DNA: TGTGCCAGCAGTCAAGGGGGGATAGGCGCCTATGGCTACACCTTC. Translating it yields CASSQGGIGAYGYTF. The chain uses TRBV12-3 or TRBV12-4 and TRBJ1-2, with D maybe TRBD1 (6 bases). This CDR3 contains 15 residues. Deletions cut 5 bases from V and 4 bases from J, with 17 bases between.

V usage is TRBV12-3 or TRBV12-4 and J usage is TRBJ2-3; D remains unclear. The CDR3 extends over 17 amino acids. With 4 bases removed from V and 0 bases from J, the gap between germline ends came to 17 bases. CDR3 sequence: CASSSSGSPASTDTQYF. The CDR3 coding sequence is TGTGCCAGCAGTTCTTCCGGATCTCCTGCTAGCACAGATACGCAGTATTTT.

A few counts support this clonotype. This chain links TRBV7-2 with TRBJ2-3; 7 nucleotides align to TRBD1. Germline V gene data show CDR1 as SGHTA and CDR2 as FQGNSA. The CDR3 contains 15 residues. The J segment lost 2 bases and the V segment lost 4 bases, leaving 6 bases of the junction unmatched. As DNA, the CDR3 is TGTGCCAGCAGCTACGGACAGGATCTCACAGATACGCAGTATTTT. Amino acid sequence: CASSYGQDLTDTQYF.

The chain employs TRBV15 and TRBJ2-4; TRBD2 agrees at 8 bases. Germline lookup yields CDR1 LNHNV and CDR2 YYDKDF (reference sequence). The CDR3 sequence is 15 residues long. V shed 5 bases, J shed 13 bases, and the junction held 16 bases outside the gene matches. CDR3 residues: CATSRAGDLLNEQYF. CDR3 DNA sequence: TGTGCCACCAGCCGAGCGGGGGACTTATTGAATGAGCAGTACTTC.

This clonotype was picked up many times. This chain uses TRBV10-3 with TRBJ1-1, with 8 bases matching TRBD1. The CDR3 loop spans 14 amino acids. Germline lookup yields CDR1 ENHRY and CDR2 SYGVKD. The trim removed 4 bases at V and 6 bases at J, leaving 7 bases unmatched. The CDR3, as DNA: TGTGCCATCAGTGTGGACAGGGATGAGCCTGAAGCTTTCTTT. Translated: CAISVDRDEPEAFF.

The gene calls are TRBV7-2 and TRBJ1-5, with D possibly TRBD1 on 6 matching bases. The germline V gene has CDR1 SGHTA and CDR2 FQGNSA. V lost 1 base to trimming and J lost 5 bases, with 9 bases between them. The CDR3 consists of 14 residues. The CDR3 region is CASSLGQVDQPQHF. CDR3 coding DNA: TGTGCCAGCAGCTTAGGACAGGTCGATCAGCCCCAGCATTTT.

The rearrangement uses TRBV13 and TRBJ1-1; D is perhaps TRBD1 (5 bases). V lost 3 bases and J lost 14, with 22 bases in between. The CDR3 totals 14 residues. Germline loops: CDR1 PRHDT, CDR2 FYEKMQ (reference sequence). CDR3 sequence reads: CASSFPIRETAAFF. In DNA form, the CDR3 reads TGTGCCAGCAGCTTTCCGATAAGAGAGACAGCAGCCTTCTTT.

The chain is built from TRBV4-3 and TRBJ2-5; D not resolved. From germline, CDR1 is LGHNA and CDR2 YSLEER. CDR3 size: 16 residues. Trimming removed 3 bases from V and 3 bases from J, with 17 bases in between. CDR3 DNA: TGCGCCAGCAGCCAGTCGAACATACCGCTCGAAGAGACCCAGTACTTC. Residues: CASSQSNIPLEETQYF.

Comment on this clonotype: One junction end disagrees with the germline gene, perhaps due to a read error. V usage is TRBV7-7 and J usage is TRBJ2-7; 7 bases match TRBD1. The V gene's germline CDR1 is SSHAT and CDR2 FNYEAQ (reference sequence). The CDR3 extends over 18 amino acids. The CDR3 DNA sequence: TGTGCTAGCAGCCTAGAGTGGGACCCAGACAGGGTATCTTCCGAGCAGTACTTC. This gives the protein CASSLEWDPDRVSSEQYF.

This clonotype has a handful of counts. This chain connects TRBV29-1 to TRBJ2-3; D is undetermined. CDR3 length: 13 residues. The V and J ends lost 8 bases and 2 bases respectively, with 14 bases between them. Germline assignment: CDR1 SQVTM and CDR2 ANQGSEA. The CDR3 DNA reads TGCAGCTTGAATCTGGCAGACACAGATACGCAGTATTTT. It yields the protein CSLNLADTDTQYF.

The chain joins TRBV20-1 to TRBJ2-5; D remains unclear. CDR3 length: 13 residues. The ends were cut back, 6 bases at V and 8 bases at J, with 19 bases in the middle. Germline V gene data show CDR1 as DFQATT and CDR2 as SNEGSKA (reference sequence). In nucleotides, the CDR3 is TGCAGTGCGCCCGCAAGCGTGGGCCCCACCCAGTACTTC. Its translation: CSAPASVGPTQYF.

The chain carries TRBV4-1 and TRBJ1-1; D gene uncertain. This CDR3 region has 16 residues. Trimming shortened V by 4 bases and J by 3 bases, and 18 bases separated the two germline ends. Germline V gene lookup returns CDR1 MGHRA and CDR2 YSYEKL. The CDR3 nucleotides are TGCGCCAGCAGCCCCCTAGACGGGGTCTGGGACACTGAAGCTTTCTTT. It codes for CASSPLDGVWDTEAFF.

This clonotype has a handful of counts. The chain is built from TRBV28 and TRBJ2-1; TRBD1 might be the D (6 bases). Trimming pared 5 bases from V and 3 bases from J, leaving 14 bases between. The CDR3 is 15 residues long. From germline, CDR1 is MDHEN and CDR2 SYDVKM. The CDR3 DNA reads TGTGCCAGCAGTCTGACAGGTTGGGACTACAATGAGCAGTTCTTC. Amino acids: CASSLTGWDYNEQFF. The complete variable domain, with remaining parts taken from reference TRBV28 and TRBJ2-1, reads DVKVTQSSRYLVKRTGEKVFLECVQDMDHENMFWYRQDPGLGLRLIYFSYDVKMKEKGDIPEGYSVSREKKERFSLILESASTNQTSMYLCASSLTGWDYNEQFFGPGTRLTVL.

The chain links TRBV20-1 to TRBJ2-7; maybe TRBD2 (5 bases). The V gene lost 2 bases and the J gene lost 0 bases, with 11 bases spanning the gap. Looked up from germline, CDR1 is DFQATT and CDR2 is SNEGSKA (reference sequence). The CDR3 length is 14 residues. CDR3 bases: TGCAGTGCTAGAAAAGCGGTAAGCTCCTACGAGCAGTACTTC. Amino acid sequence: CSARKAVSSYEQYF.